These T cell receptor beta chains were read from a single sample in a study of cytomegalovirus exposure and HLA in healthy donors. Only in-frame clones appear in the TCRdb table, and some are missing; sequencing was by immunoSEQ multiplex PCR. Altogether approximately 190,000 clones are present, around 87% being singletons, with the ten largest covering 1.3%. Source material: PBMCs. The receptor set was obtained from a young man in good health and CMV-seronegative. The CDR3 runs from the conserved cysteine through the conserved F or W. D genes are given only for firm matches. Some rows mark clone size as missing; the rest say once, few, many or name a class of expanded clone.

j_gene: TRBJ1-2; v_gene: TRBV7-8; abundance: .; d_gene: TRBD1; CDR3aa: CASSLSGQGLYGYTF; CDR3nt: TGTGCCAGCAGCTTATCAGGACAGGGGCTTTATGGCTACACCTTC
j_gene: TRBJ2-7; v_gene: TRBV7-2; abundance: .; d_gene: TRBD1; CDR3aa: CASSLSTGAHEQYF; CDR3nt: TGTGCCAGCAGCTTATCCACAGGGGCCCACGAGCAGTACTTC
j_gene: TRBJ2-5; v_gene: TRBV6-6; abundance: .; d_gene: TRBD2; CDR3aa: CASKIAGGTETQYF; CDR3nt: TGTGCCAGCAAAATAGCGGGAGGGACTGAGACCCAGTACTTC
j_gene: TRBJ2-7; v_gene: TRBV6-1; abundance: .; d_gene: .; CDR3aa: CASSEIRGTVSYEQYF; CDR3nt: TGTGCCAGCAGTGAAATTCGGGGGACAGTCTCCTACGAGCAGTACTTC
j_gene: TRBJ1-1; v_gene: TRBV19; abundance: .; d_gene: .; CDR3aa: CASGDGAFF; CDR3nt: TGTGCCAGCGGGGATGGGGCTTTCTTT
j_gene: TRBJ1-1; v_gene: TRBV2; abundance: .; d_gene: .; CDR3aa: CASSPAGGGTEAFF; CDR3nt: TGTGCCAGCAGCCCCGCGGGGGGTGGGACTGAAGCTTTCTTT
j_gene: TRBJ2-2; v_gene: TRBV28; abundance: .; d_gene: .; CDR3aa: CASRGRDYTGELFF; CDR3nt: TGTGCCAGCAGAGGCCGGGACTACACCGGGGAGCTGTTTTTT
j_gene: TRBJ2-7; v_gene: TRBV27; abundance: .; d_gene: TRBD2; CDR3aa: CASMLSSGTLYYEQYF; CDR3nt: TGTGCCAGCATGCTTTCTAGCGGGACCCTATACTACGAGCAGTACTTC
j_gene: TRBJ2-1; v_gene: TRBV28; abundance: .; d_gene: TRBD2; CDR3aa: CASGSGTIYNEQFF; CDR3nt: TGTGCCAGCGGGAGCGGGACGATTTACAATGAGCAGTTCTTC
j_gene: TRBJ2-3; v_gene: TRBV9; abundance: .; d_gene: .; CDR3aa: CASTRGALQHTDTQYF; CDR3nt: TGTGCCAGCACACGCGGGGCCCTACAACACACAGATACGCAGTATTTT
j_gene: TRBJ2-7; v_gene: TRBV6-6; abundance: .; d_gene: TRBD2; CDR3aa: CASSTTGTQSGGQYF; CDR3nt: TGTGCCAGCAGTACCACCGGGACACAAAGCGGGGGGCAGTACTTC
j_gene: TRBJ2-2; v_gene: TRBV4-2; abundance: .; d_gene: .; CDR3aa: CASSQGAGLQTTGELFF; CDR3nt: TGTGCCAGCAGCCAAGGCGCCGGACTCCAAACCACCGGGGAGCTGTTTTTT
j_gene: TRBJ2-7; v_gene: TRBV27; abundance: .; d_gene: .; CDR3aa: CASSLRGGGLYEQYF; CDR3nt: TGTGCCAGCAGTTTACGGGGTGGTGGACTCTACGAGCAGTACTTC
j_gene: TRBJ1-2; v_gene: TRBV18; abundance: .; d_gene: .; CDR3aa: CASSPARATGYGYTF; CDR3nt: TGTGCCAGCTCACCCGCTAGGGCGACGGGGTATGGCTACACCTTC
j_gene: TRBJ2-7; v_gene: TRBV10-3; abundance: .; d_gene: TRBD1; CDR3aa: CAIRGQDDSYEQYF; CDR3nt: TGTGCCATCCGAGGACAGGATGATTCCTACGAGCAGTACTTC
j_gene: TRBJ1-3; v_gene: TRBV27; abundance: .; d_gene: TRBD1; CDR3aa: CASRLTGEGNTIYF; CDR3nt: TGTGCCAGCAGATTAACAGGGGAAGGAAACACCATATATTTT
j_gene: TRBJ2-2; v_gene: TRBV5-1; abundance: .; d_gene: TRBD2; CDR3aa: CASSFPLAGVYTGELFF; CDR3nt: TGCGCCAGCAGCTTCCCCCTAGCGGGGGTTTACACCGGGGAGCTGTTTTTT
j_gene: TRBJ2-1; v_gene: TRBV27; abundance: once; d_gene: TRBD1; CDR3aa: CASSLLVLGAGGVPSTSYNEQFF; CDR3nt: TGTGCCAGCAGTTTATTAGTGCTGGGGGCAGGGGGCGTCCCTTCAACCTCTTACAATGAGCAGTTCTTC
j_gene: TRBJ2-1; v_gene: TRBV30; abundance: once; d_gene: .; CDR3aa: CAWSDGAEQFF; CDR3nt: TGTGCCTGGAGCGATGGGGCTGAGCAGTTCTTC
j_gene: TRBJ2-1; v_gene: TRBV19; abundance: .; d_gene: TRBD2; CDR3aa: CASSTGTSGYNEQFF; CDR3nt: TGTGCCAGTAGCACCGGGACTAGCGGCTACAATGAGCAGTTCTTC
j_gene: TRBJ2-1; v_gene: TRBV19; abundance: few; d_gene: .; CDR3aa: CASSIGNNEQFF; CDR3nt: TGTGCCAGTAGTATCGGGAACAATGAGCAGTTCTTC
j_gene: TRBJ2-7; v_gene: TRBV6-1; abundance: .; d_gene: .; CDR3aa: CASRAGTSYERYF; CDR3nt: TGTGCCAGCAGGGCAGGGACAAGCTACGAGCGGTACTTC
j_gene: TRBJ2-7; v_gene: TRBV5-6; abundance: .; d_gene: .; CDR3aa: CASSLIGKYEQYF; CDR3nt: TGTGCCAGCAGCTTGATCGGGAAGTACGAGCAGTACTTC
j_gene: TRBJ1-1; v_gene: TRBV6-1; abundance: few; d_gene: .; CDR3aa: CASSIASRNTEAFF; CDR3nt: TGTGCCAGCAGTATTGCCTCCAGAAACACTGAAGCTTTCTTT
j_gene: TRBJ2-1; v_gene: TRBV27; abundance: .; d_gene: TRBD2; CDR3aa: CASSKLAGGPYNEQFF; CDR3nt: TGTGCCAGCAGCAAACTAGCGGGGGGGCCTTACAATGAGCAGTTCTTC
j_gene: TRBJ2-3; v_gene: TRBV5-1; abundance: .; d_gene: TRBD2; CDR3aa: CASSLERERTDTQYF; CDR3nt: TGCGCCAGCAGCTTGGAGCGGGAGAGGACAGATACGCAGTATTTT
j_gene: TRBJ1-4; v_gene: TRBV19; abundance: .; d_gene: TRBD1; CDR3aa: CASSTHERTGKLFF; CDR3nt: TGTGCCAGTAGTACCCACGAGAGGACAGGGAAACTGTTTTTT
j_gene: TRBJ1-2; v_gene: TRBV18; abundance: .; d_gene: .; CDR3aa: CASSPRGGEGYTF; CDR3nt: TGTGCCAGCTCACCAAGGGGTGGTGAGGGCTACACCTTC
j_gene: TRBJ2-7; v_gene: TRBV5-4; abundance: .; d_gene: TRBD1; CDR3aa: CASGPSGTGGREQYF; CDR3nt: TGTGCCAGCGGACCATCCGGGACAGGGGGCCGGGAGCAGTACTTC
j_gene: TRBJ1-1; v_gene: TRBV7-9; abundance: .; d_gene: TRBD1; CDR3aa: CASSQPQGGDTEAFF; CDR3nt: TGTGCCAGCAGCCAACCGCAGGGGGGAGACACTGAAGCTTTCTTT
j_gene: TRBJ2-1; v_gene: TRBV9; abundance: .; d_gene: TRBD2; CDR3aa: CASSLQGLAGEQFF; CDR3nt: TGTGCCAGCAGCCTCCAGGGACTAGCGGGTGAGCAGTTCTTC
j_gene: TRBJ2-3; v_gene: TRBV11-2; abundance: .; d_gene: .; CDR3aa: CASSLTDRSTDTQYF; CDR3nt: TGTGCCAGCAGCTTGACAGACAGGTCCACAGATACGCAGTATTTT
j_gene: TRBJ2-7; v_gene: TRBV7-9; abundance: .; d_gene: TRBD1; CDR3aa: CASSLATRTGPSSYEQYF; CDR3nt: TGTGCCAGCAGCTTAGCGACAAGGACAGGTCCAAGCTCCTACGAGCAGTACTTC
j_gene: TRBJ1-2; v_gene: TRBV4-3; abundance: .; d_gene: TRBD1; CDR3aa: CASSQERGRGGYTF; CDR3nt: TGCGCCAGCAGCCAAGAGAGGGGGCGCGGGGGCTACACCTTC
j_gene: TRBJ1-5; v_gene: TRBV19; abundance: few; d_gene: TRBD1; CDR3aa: CASSQGAGQPQHF; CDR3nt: TGTGCCAGTAGCCAGGGGGCCGGTCAGCCCCAGCATTTT
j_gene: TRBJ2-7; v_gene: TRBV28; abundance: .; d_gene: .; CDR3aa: CASSLPTGYSYEQYF; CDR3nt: TGTGCCAGCAGTTTACCGACAGGTTATTCCTACGAGCAGTACTTC
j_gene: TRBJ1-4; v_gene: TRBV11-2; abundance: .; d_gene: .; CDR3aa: CASSWEGFTTNEKLFF; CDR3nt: TGTGCCAGCAGCTGGGAGGGATTCACAACTAATGAAAAACTGTTTTTT
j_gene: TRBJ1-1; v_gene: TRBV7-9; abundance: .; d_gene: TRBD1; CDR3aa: CASSFSQGTWNTEAFF; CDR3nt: TGTGCCAGCAGCTTTTCACAGGGGACATGGAACACTGAAGCTTTCTTT
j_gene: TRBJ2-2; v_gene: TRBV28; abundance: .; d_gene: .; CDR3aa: CASGGGDSGELFF; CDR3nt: TGTGCCAGCGGAGGGGGGGATAGCGGGGAGCTGTTTTTT
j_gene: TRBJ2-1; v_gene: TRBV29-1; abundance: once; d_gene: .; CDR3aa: CSVEGGPYNEQFF; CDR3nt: TGCAGCGTTGAAGGGGGGCCCTACAATGAGCAGTTCTTC
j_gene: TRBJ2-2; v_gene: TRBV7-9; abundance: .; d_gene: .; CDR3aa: CSSSLYSTGGPGELFF; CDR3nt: TGTTCCAGCAGCTTGTACTCGACAGGCGGTCCCGGGGAGCTGTTTTTT
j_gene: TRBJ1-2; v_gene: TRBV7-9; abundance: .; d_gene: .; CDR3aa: CASSPLRVSVASNYGYTF; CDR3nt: TGTGCCAGCAGCCCATTACGCGTCAGCGTAGCCTCCAACTATGGCTACACCTTC
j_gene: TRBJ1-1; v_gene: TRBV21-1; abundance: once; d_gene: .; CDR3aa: CASSLTEAFF; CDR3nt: TGTGCCAGCAGCCTTACTGAAGCTTTCTTT
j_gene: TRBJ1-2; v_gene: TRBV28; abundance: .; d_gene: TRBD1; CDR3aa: CASSPPAGQGAYGYTF; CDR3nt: TGTGCCAGCAGTCCCCCGGCTGGACAGGGGGCCTATGGCTACACCTTC
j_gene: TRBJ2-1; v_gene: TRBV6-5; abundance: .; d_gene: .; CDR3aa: CASRGGGNEQFF; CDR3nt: TGTGCCAGCAGGGGGGGAGGAAATGAGCAGTTCTTC
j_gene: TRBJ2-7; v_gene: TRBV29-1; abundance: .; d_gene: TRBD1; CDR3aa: CSVGQGTYEQYF; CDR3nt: TGCAGCGTTGGACAGGGTACCTACGAGCAGTACTTC
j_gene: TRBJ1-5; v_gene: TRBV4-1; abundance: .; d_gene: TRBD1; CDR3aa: CASSADRDWDQPQHF; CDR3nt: TGCGCCAGCAGCGCGGACAGGGACTGGGATCAGCCCCAGCATTTT
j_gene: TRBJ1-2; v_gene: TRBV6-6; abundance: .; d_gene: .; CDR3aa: CASSYSIGGEGYTF; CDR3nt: TGTGCCAGCAGTTACTCGATTGGGGGGGAAGGCTACACCTTC
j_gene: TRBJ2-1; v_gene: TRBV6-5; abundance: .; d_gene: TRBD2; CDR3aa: CASSVAGGYNEQFF; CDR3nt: TGTGCCAGCAGTGTAGCGGGGGGATACAATGAGCAGTTCTTC
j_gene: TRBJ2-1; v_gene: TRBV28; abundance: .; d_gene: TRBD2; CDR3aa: CASSPRTSGPLSYNEQFF; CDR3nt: TGTGCCAGCAGTCCACGTACTAGCGGCCCCCTATCCTACAATGAGCAGTTCTTC
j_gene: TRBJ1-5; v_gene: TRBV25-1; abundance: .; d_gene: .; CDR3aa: CASSSCGERKGNQPQHF; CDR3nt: TGTGCCAGCAGTTCCTGCGGCGAGCGGAAGGGCAATCAGCCCCAGCATTTT
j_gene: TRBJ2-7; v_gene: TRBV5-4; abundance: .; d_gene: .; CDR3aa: CASSPGRGGKSSYEQYF; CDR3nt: TGTGCCAGCAGCCCCGGCCGCGGCGGGAAATCGTCCTACGAGCAGTACTTC
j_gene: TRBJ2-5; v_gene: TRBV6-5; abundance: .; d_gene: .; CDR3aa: CASSYAGIETQYF; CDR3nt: TGTGCCAGCAGTTACGCAGGCATAGAGACCCAGTACTTC
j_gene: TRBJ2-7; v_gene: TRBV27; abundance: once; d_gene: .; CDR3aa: CASRSHSSYEQYF; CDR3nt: TGTGCCAGCAGGTCCCACAGTTCCTACGAGCAGTACTTC